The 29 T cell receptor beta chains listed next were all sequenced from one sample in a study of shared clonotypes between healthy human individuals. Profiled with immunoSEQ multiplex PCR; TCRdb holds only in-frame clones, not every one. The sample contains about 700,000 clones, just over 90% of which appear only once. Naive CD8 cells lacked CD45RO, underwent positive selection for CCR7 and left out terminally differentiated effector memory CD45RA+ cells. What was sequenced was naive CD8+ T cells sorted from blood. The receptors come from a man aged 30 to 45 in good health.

The CDR3 loop reads CASSLVGSFTDTQYF. CDR3 coding DNA: TGTGCCAGCAGTTTGGTCGGGAGTTTCACAGATACGCAGTATTTT. The chain is built from TRBV28 and TRBJ2-3; TRBD2 is a possible D gene (6 bases). This CDR3 region has 15 residues. Trimming took 3 bases from V and 2 from J, leaving 12 bases between them. Per the germline V gene, CDR1 is MDHEN and CDR2 is SYDVKM.

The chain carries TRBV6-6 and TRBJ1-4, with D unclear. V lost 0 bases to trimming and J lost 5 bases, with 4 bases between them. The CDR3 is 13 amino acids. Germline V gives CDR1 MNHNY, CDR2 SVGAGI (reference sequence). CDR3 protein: CASSYSFNEKLFF. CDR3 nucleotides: TGTGCCAGCAGTTACTCCTTCAATGAAAAACTGTTTTTT.

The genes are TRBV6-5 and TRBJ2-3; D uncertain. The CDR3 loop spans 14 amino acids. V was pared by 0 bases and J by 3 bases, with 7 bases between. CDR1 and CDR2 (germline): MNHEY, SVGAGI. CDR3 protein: CASSYSHRTDTQYF. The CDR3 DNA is TGTGCCAGCAGTTACTCTCACAGAACAGATACGCAGTATTTT.

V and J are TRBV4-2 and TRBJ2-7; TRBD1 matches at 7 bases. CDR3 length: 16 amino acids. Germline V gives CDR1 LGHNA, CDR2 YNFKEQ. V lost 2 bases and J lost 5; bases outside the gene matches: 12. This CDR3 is CASSQLRDSSKDEQYF. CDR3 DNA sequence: TGTGCCAGCAGCCAACTCCGGGACAGCTCGAAGGACGAGCAGTACTTC.

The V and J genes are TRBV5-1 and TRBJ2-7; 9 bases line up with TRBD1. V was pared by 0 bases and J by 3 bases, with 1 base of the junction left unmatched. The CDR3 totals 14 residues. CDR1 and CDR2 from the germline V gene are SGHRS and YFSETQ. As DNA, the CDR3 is TGCGCCAGCAGCTTGGACAGGGGGCTCTACGAGCAGTACTTC. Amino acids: CASSLDRGLYEQYF.

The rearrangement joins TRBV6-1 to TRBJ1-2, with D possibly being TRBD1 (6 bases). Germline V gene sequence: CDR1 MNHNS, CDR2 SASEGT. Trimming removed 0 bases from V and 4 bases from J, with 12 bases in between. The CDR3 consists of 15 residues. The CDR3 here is CASSEARTAGYGYTF. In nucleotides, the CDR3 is TGTGCCAGCAGTGAAGCCCGGACAGCTGGCTATGGCTACACCTTC.

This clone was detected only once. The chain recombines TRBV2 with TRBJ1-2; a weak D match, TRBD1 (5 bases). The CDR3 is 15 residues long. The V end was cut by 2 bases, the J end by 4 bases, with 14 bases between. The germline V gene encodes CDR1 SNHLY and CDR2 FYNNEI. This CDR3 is CASSEMTVSSYGYTF. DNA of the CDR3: TGTGCCAGCAGTGAAATGACAGTCTCGAGCTATGGCTACACCTTC.

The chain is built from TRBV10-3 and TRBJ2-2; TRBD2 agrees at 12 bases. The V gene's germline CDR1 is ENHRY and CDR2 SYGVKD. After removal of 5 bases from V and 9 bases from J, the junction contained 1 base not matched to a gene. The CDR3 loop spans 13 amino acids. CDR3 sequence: CAISTSGGRELFF. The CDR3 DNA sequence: TGTGCCATCAGTACTAGCGGGGGGAGGGAGCTGTTTTTT.

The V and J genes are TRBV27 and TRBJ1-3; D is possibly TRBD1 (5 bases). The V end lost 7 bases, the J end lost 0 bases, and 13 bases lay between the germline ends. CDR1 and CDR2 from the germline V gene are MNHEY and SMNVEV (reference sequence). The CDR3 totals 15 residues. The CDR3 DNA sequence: TGTGCCAGCATTCAGGGACCGAGCTCTGGAAACACCATATATTTT. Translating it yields CASIQGPSSGNTIYF.

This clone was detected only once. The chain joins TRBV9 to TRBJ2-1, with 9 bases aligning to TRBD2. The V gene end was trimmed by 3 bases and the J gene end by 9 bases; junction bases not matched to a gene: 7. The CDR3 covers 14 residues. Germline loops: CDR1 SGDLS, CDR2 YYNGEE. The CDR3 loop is CASSETGLAGEQFF. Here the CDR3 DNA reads TGTGCCAGCAGCGAGACGGGACTAGCCGGTGAGCAGTTCTTC.

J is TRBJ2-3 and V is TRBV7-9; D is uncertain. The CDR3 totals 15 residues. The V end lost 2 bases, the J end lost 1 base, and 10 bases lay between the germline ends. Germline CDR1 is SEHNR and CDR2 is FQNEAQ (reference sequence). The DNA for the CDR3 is TGTGCCAGCAGCTTAATGCTTTCTGGCACAGATACGCAGTATTTT. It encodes CASSLMLSGTDTQYF.

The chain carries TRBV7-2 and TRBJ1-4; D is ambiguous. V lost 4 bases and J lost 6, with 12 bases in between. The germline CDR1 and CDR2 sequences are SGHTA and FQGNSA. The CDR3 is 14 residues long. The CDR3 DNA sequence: TGTGCCAGCAGCTGGGCAGGCGCCCATGAAAAACTGTTTTTT. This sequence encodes CASSWAGAHEKLFF. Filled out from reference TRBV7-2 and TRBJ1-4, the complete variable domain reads GAGVSQSPSNKVTEKGKDVELRCDPISGHTALYWYRQSLGQGLEFLIYFQGNSAPDKSGLPSDRFSAERTGGSVSTLTIQRTQQEDSAVYLCASSWAGAHEKLFFGSGTQLSVL.

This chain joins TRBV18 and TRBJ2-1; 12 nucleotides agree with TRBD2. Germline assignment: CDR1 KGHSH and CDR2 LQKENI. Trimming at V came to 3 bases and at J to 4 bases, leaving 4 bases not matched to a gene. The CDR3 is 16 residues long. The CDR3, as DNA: TGTGCCAGCTCACCCTTGACTAGCGGGAGTTACAATGAGCAGTTCTTC. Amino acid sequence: CASSPLTSGSYNEQFF.

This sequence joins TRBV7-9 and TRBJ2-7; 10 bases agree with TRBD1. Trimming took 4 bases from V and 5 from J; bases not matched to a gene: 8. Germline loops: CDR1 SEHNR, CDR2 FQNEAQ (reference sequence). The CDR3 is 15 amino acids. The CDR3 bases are TGTGCCAGCAGCTCCATGGGACAGGGGTTACACGAGCAGTACTTC. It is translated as CASSSMGQGLHEQYF.

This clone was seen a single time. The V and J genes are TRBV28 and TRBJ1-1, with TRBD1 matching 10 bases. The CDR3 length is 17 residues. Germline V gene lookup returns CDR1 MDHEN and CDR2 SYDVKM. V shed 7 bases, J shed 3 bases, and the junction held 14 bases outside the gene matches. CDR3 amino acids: CASKKLGQGLFYTEAFF. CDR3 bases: TGTGCCAGCAAAAAGCTGGGACAGGGGCTATTTTACACTGAAGCTTTCTTT.

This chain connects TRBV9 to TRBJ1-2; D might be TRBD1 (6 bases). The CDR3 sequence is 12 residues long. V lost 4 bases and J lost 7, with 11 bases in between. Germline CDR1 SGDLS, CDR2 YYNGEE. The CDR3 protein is CASSRTAFGYTF. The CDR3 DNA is TGTGCCAGCAGCCGGACAGCTTTTGGCTACACCTTC.

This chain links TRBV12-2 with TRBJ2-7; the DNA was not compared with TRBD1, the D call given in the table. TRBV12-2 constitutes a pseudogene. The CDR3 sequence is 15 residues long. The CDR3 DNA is TGTGCAAGTCGCTACAGGGGGCCGGACTTCTACGAGCAGTACTTC. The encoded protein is CASRYRGPDFYEQYF.

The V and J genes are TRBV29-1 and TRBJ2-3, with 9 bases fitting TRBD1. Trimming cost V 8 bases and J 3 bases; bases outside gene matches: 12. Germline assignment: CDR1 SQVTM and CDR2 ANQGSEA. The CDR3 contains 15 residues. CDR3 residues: CSPTLLGTGTDTQYF. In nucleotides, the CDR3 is TGCAGCCCAACACTTCTGGGGACAGGGACAGATACGCAGTATTTT.

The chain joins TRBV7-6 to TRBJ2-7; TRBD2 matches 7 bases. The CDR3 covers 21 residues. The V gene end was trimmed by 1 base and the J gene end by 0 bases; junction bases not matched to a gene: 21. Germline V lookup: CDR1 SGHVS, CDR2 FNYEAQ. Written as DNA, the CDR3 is TGTGCCAGCAGCTTAGTTCCGCTCGTGGCACCCCTAGCGGAGAGCTCCTACGAGCAGTACTTC. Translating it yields CASSLVPLVAPLAESSYEQYF.

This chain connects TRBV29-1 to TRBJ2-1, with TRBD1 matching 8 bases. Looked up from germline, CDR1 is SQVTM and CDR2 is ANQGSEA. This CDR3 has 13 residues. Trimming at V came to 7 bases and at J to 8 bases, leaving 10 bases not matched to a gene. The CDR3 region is CSAAGQGGDEQFF. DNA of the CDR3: TGCAGCGCTGCCGGACAGGGCGGAGATGAGCAGTTCTTC.

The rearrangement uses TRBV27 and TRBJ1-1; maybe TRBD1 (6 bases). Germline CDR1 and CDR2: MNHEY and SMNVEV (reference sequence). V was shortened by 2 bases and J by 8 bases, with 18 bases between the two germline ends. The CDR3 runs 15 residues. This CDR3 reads CASSLRGAPDREAFF. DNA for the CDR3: TGTGCCAGCAGTTTACGTGGCGCCCCTGACAGGGAAGCTTTCTTT.

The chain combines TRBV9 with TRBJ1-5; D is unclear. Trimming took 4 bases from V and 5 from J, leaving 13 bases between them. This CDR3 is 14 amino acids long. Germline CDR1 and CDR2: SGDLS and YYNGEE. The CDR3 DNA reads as TGTGCCAGCAGCCTTACGGGCCGCTATCAGCCCCAGCATTTT. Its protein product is CASSLTGRYQPQHF.

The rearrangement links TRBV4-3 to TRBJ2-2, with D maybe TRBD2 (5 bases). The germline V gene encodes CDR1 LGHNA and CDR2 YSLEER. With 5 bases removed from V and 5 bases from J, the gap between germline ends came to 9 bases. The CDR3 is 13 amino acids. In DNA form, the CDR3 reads TGCGCCAGCAGCGCCCGGGAAACCGGGGAGCTGTTTTTT. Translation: CASSARETGELFF.

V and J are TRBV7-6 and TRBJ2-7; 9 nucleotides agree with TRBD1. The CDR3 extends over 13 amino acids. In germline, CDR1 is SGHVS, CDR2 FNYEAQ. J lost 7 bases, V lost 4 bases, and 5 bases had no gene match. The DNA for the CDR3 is TGTGCCAGCAGCTGGGACAGGGCTGAGGAGCAGTACTTC. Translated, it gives CASSWDRAEEQYF.

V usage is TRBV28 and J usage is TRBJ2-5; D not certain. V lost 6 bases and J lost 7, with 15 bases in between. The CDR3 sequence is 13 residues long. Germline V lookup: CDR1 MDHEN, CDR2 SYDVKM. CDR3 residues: CASSLHRSMTQYF. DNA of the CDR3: TGTGCCAGCAGCCTCCATAGAAGTATGACCCAGTACTTC.

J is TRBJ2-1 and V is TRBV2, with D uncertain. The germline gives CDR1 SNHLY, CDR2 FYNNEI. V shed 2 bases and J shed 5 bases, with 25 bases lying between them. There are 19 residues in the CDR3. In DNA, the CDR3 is TGTGCCAGCAGTGAACATCCCCTAGTGTTGGGCGGAAGTGACAATGAGCAGTTCTTC. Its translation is CASSEHPLVLGGSDNEQFF.

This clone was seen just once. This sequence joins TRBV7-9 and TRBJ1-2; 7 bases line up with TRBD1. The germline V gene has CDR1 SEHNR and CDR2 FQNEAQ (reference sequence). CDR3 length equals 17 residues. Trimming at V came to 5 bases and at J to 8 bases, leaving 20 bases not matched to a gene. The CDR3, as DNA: TGTGCCAGCAGCCCCCGTTTGGGGGACAGAGTATTGGACGGCTACACCTTC. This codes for CASSPRLGDRVLDGYTF.

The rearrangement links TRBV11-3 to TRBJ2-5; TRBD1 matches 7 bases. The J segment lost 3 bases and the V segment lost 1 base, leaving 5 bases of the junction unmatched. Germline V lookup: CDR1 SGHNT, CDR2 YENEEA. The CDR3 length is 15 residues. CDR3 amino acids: CASSLVGDREETQYF. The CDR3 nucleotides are TGTGCCAGCAGCTTAGTAGGCGACAGGGAAGAGACCCAGTACTTC.

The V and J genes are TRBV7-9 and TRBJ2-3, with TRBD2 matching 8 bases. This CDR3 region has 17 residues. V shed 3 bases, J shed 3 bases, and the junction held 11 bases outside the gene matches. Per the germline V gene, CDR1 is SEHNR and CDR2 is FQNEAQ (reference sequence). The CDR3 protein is CASSLGTRGQGTDTQYF. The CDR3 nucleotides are TGTGCCAGCAGCTTGGGGACTAGAGGGCAGGGGACAGATACGCAGTATTTT.